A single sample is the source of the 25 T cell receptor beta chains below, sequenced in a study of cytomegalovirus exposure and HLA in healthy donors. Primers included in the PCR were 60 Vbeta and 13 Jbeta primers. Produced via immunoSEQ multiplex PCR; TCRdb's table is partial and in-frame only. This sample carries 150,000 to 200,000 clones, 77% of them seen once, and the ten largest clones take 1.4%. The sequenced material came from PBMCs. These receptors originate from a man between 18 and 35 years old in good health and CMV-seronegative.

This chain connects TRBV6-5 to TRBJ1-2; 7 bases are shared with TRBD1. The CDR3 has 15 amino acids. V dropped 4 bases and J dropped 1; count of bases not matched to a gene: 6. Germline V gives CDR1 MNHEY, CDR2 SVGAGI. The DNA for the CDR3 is TGTGCCAGCAGTTCTTACAGACAGGGTAACTATGGCTACACCTTC. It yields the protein CASSSYRQGNYGYTF.

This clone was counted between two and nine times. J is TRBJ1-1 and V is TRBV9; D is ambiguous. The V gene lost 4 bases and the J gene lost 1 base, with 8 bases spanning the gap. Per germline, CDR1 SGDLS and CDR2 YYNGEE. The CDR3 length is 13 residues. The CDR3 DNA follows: TGTGCCAGCAGCTCGCGGCAGAACACTGAAGCTTTCTTT. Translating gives CASSSRQNTEAFF.

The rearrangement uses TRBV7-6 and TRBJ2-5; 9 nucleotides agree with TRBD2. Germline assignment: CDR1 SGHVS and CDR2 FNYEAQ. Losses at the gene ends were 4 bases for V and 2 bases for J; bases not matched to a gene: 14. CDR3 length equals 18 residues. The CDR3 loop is CASSSPSPLAGGQETQYF. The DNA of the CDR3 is TGTGCCAGCAGCTCCCCTTCCCCCCTCGCGGGGGGGCAAGAGACCCAGTACTTC.

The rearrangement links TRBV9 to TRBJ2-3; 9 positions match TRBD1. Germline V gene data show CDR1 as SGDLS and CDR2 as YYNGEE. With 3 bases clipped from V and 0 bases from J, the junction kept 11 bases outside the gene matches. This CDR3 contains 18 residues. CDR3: CASSDLPGQGSSTDTQYF. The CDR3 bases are TGTGCCAGCAGCGATTTACCGGGACAGGGATCCAGCACAGATACGCAGTATTTT.

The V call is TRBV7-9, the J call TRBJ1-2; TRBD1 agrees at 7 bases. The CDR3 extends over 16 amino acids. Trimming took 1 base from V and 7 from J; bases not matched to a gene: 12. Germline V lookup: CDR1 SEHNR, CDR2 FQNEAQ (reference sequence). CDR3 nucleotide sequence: TGTGCCAGCAGCTTAGGTGGGACAGCCCGTAATGGTGGCTACACCTTC. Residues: CASSLGGTARNGGYTF. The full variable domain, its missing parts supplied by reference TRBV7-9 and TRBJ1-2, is DTGVSQNPRHKITKRGQNVTFRCDPISEHNRLYWYRQTLGQGPEFLTYFQNEAQLEKSRLLSDRFSAERPKGSFSTLEIQRTEQGDSAMYLCASSLGGTARNGGYTFGSGTRLTVV.

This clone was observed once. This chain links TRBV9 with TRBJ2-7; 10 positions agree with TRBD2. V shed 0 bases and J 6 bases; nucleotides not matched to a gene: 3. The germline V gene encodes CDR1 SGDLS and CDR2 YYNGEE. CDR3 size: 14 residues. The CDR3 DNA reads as TGTGCCAGCAGCGTAGTACCTAGCGGGGGCGAGCAGTACTTC. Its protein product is CASSVVPSGGEQYF.

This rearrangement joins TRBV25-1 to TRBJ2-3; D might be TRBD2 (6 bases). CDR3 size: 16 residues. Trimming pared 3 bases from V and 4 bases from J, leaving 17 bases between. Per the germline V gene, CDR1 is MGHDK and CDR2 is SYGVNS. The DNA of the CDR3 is TGTGCCAGCAGTGATCGACTTGAGGGAGGCGCAGATACGCAGTATTTT. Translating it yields CASSDRLEGGADTQYF.

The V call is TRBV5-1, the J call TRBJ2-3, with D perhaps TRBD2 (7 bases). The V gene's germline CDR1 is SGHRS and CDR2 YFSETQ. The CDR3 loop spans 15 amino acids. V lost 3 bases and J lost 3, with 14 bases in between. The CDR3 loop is CASSSRGGKTDTQYF. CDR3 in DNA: TGCGCCAGCAGCTCCAGGGGAGGGAAGACAGATACGCAGTATTTT. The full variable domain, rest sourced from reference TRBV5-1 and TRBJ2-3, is KAGVTQTPRYLIKTRGQQVTLSCSPISGHRSVSWYQQTPGQGLQFLFEYFSETQRNKGNFPGRFSGRQFSNSRSEMNVSTLELGDSALYLCASSSRGGKTDTQYFGPGTRLTVL.

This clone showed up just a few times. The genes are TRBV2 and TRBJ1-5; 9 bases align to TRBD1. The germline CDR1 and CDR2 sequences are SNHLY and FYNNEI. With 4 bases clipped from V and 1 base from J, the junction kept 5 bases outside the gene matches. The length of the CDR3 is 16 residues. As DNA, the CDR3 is TGTGCCAGCAGTGGATGGACAGGGGTCAGCAATCAGCCCCAGCATTTT. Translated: CASSGWTGVSNQPQHF. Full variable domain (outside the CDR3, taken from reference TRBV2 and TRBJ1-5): EPEVTQTPSHQVTQMGQEVILRCVPISNHLYFYWYRQILGQKVEFLVSFYNNEISEKSEIFDDQFSVERPDGSNFTLKIRSTKLEDSAMYFCASSGWTGVSNQPQHFGDGTRLSIL.

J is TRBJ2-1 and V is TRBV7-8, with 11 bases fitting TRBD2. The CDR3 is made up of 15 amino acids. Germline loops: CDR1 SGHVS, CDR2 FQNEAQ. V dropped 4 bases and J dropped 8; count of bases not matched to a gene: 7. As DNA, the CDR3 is TGTGCCAGCAGCTATACTAGCGGGAGAGGCTATGAGCAGTTCTTC. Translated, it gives CASSYTSGRGYEQFF. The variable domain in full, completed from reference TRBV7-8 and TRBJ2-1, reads GAGVSQSPRYKVAKRGQDVALRCDPISGHVSLFWYQQALGQGPEFLTYFQNEAQLDKSGLPSDRFFAERPEGSVSTLKIQRTQQEDSAVYLCASSYTSGRGYEQFFGPGTRLTVL.

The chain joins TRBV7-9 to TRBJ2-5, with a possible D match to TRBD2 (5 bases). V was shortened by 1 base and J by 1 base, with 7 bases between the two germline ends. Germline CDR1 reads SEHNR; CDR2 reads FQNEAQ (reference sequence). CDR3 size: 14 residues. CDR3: CASSLGGLQETQYF. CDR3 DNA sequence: TGTGCCAGCAGCTTAGGCGGGCTCCAAGAGACCCAGTACTTC.

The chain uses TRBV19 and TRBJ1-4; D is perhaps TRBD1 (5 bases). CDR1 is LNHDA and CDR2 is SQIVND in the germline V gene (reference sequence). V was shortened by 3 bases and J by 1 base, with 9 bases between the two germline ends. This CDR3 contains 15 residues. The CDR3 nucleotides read TGTGCCAGTAGTATGGATCAGGGAACTAATGAAAAACTGTTTTTT. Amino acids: CASSMDQGTNEKLFF.

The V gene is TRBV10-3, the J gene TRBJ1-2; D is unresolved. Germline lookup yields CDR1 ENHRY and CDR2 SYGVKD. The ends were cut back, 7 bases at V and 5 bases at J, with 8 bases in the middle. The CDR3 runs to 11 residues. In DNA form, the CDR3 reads TGTGCCATCACTTCGGGGTATGGCTACACCTTC. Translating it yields CAITSGYGYTF.

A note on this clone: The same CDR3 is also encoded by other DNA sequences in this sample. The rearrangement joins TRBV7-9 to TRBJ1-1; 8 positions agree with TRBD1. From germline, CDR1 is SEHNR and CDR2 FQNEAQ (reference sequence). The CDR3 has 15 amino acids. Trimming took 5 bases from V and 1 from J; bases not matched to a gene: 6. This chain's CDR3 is CASSPPGQGNTEAFF. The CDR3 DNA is TGTGCCAGCAGCCCCCCAGGACAGGGGAACACTGAAGCTTTCTTT. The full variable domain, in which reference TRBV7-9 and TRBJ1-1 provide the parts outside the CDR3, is DTGVSQNPRHKITKRGQNVTFRCDPISEHNRLYWYRQTLGQGPEFLTYFQNEAQLEKSRLLSDRFSAERPKGSFSTLEIQRTEQGDSAMYLCASSPPGQGNTEAFFGQGTRLTVV.

The CDR3 here is CASTYFEGRYEQYF. CDR3 bases: TGTGCCAGCACCTACTTTGAGGGTCGCTACGAGCAGTACTTC. The rearrangement uses TRBV6-6 and TRBJ2-5; TRBD2 is a possible D gene (5 bases). The DNA end lines up better with TRBJ2-7; the J call may be wrong. The germline gives CDR1 MNHNY, CDR2 SVGAGI (reference sequence). The CDR3 runs 14 residues.

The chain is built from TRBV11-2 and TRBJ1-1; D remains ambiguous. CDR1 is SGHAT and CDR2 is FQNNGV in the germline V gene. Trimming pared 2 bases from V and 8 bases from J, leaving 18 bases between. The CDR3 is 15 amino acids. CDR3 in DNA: TGTGCCAGCAGCTTATCTGAAGCGGCTCTCGGGGAAGCTTTCTTT. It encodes CASSLSEAALGEAFF.

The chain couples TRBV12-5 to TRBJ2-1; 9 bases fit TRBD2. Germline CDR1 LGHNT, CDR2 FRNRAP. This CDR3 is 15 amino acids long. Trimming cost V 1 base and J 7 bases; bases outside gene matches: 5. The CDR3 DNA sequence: TGTGCTAGTGGTTTGGGGGGTAGCGGGAGTAATGAGCAGTTCTTC. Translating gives CASGLGGSGSNEQFF.

CDR3 DNA: TGTGCCAGCAGCTCCACAGGGTTAGACACTGAAGCTTTCTTT. Amino acid sequence: CASSSTGLDTEAFF. The rearrangement links TRBV11-3 to TRBJ1-1; a weak D match, TRBD1 (6 bases). There are 14 residues in the CDR3. Per germline, CDR1 SGHNT and CDR2 YENEEA. Trimming shortened V by 4 bases and J by 3 bases, and 12 bases separated the two germline ends.

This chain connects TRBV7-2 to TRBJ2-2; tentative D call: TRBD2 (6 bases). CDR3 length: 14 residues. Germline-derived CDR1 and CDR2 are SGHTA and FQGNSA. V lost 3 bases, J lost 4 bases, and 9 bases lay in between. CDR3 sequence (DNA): TGTGCCAGCAGCTTTTCGGGAGTCACCGGGGAGCTGTTTTTT. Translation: CASSFSGVTGELFF.

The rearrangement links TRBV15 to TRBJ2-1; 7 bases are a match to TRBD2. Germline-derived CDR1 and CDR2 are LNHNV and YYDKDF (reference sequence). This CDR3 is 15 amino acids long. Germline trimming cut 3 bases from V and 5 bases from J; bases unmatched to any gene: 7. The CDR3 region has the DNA TGTGCCACCAGCAGTAGACTAGCAGATAACAATGAGCAGTTCTTC. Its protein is CATSSRLADNNEQFF.

CDR3 in DNA: TGTGCCAGCAGCTTATTCCCCGGGACAGGGAGAACTGAAGCTTTCTTT. Translated: CASSLFPGTGRTEAFF. J is TRBJ1-1 and V is TRBV13, with 9 bases aligning to TRBD1. This CDR3 has 16 amino acids. Germline CDR1 PRHDT, CDR2 FYEKMQ (reference sequence). J lost 5 bases, V lost 2 bases, and 9 bases had no gene match.

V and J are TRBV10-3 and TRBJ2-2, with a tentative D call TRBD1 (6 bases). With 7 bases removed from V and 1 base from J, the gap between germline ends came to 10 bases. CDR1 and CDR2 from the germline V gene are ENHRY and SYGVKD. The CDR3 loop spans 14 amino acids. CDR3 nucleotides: TGTGCCATCACCCCGACAGGGAACACCGGGGAGCTGTTTTTT. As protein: CAITPTGNTGELFF.

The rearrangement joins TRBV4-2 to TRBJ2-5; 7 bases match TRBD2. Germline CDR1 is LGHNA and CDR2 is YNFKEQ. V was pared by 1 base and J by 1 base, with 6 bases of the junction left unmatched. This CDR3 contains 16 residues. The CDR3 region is CASSQGVGGSQETQYF. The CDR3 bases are TGTGCCAGCAGCCAAGGGGTGGGAGGGTCCCAAGAGACCCAGTACTTC.

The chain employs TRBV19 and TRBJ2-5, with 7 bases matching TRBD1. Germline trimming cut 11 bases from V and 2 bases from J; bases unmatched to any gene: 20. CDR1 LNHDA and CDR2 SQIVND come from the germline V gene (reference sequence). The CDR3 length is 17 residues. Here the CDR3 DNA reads TGTGCCTGCCTGAACAGGGGCGCCTACCGTATACAAGAGACCCAGTACTTC. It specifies CACLNRGAYRIQETQYF.

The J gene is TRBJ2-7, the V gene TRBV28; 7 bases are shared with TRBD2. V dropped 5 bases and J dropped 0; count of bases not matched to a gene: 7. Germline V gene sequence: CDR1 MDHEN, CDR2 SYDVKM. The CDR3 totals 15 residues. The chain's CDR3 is CASSGNSGYSYEQYF. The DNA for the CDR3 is TGTGCCAGCAGTGGTAATAGCGGGTACTCCTACGAGCAGTACTTC.